Shown below are 27 T cell receptor beta chains from a single sample sequenced in a study of blood T cell repertoires in COVID-19. Only in-frame clones appear in the TCRdb table, and some are missing; sequencing was by immunoSEQ multiplex PCR. Of some 72,000 clones detected, roughly 86% appear once; the ten largest clones hold around 5%. Sequencing used peripheral blood. These receptors all come from a man aged 45-65 years with active or convalescent COVID-19.

The genes are TRBV9 and TRBJ2-3, with 7 bases lining up with TRBD1. Losses at the gene ends were 4 bases for V and 4 bases for J; bases not matched to a gene: 12. The CDR3 loop spans 16 amino acids. CDR1 and CDR2 from the germline V gene are SGDLS and YYNGEE. CDR3 in amino acids: CASSTRTGPGADTQYF. CDR3 nucleotide sequence: TGTGCCAGCAGCACCCGGACAGGCCCAGGGGCAGATACGCAGTATTTT.

Only a few counts were recorded for this clone. The CDR3 DNA sequence: TGCGCCAGCAGCGTGGGCGGGACAGCAACTAATGAAAAACTGTTTTTT. The encoded protein is CASSVGGTATNEKLFF. The chain employs TRBV5-1 and TRBJ1-4; TRBD1 matches 7 bases. J gave up 0 bases and V 4 bases, and 6 bases lay outside the gene matches. The CDR3 sequence is 16 residues long. Germline values: CDR1 SGHRS, CDR2 YFSETQ.

This chain joins TRBV2 and TRBJ1-5; D possibly corresponds to TRBD1 (6 bases). The CDR3 spans 13 residues. From germline, CDR1 is SNHLY and CDR2 FYNNEI. V was shortened by 4 bases and J by 3 bases, with 7 bases between the two germline ends. CDR3 protein: CASSGTANQPQHF. CDR3 bases: TGTGCCAGCAGTGGGACAGCCAATCAGCCCCAGCATTTT.

This chain links TRBV27 with TRBJ1-2; D gene ambiguous. The CDR3 runs to 12 residues. Trimming left V 3 bases short and J 3 bases short, with 5 bases between. Germline V CDR1 and CDR2: MNHEY, SMNVEV (reference sequence). The CDR3 loop reads CASSFSDYGYTF. In DNA form, the CDR3 reads TGTGCCAGCAGTTTCAGTGACTATGGCTACACCTTC.

The chain is built from TRBV10-3 and TRBJ1-4; D ambiguous. The CDR3 contains 12 residues. Germline V gene lookup returns CDR1 ENHRY and CDR2 SYGVKD. V lost 4 bases and J 5 bases, leaving 5 bases between the germline ends. This CDR3 is CAISGANEKLFF. Here the CDR3 DNA reads TGTGCCATCAGTGGCGCAAATGAAAAACTGTTTTTT.

On this clone: Additional DNA sequences in this sample encode the identical CDR3. The chain recombines TRBV20-1 with TRBJ1-2; D not certain. The V gene lost 2 bases and the J gene lost 3 bases, with 4 bases spanning the gap. The CDR3 loop spans 11 amino acids. From germline, CDR1 is DFQATT and CDR2 SNEGSKA (reference sequence). The CDR3 DNA is TGCAGTGCTAGACAGGACTATGGCTACACCTTC. It yields the protein CSARQDYGYTF.

This sequence joins TRBV15 and TRBJ2-3; 9 positions match TRBD2. The CDR3 length is 19 residues. CDR1 LNHNV and CDR2 YYDKDF come from the germline V gene (reference sequence). V was pared by 0 bases and J by 2 bases, with 12 bases of the junction left unmatched. The DNA of the CDR3 is TGTGCCACCAGCAGAGAGTTTCTGGCTAGCGGGGATTACACAGATACGCAGTATTTT. Its protein product is CATSREFLASGDYTDTQYF.

V is TRBV3-1 (or the pseudogene TRBV3-2) and J is TRBJ1-2; D uncertain. Germline V lookup: CDR1 LGHDT, CDR2 YNNKEL (reference sequence). The CDR3 spans 14 residues. Deletions cut 0 bases from V and 4 bases from J, with 9 bases between. The CDR3 sequence: CASSQEWSVYGYTF. The CDR3 DNA is TGTGCCAGCAGCCAAGAGTGGTCAGTCTATGGCTACACCTTC.

For the CDR3, the DNA is TGCAGCGTTGAAGATCCCAGGGGCCGAAACTATGGCTACACCTTC. The encoded protein is CSVEDPRGRNYGYTF. The chain uses TRBV29-1 and TRBJ1-2; TRBD1 might be the D (6 bases). The germline V gene encodes CDR1 SQVTM and CDR2 ANQGSEA. V was trimmed by 0 bases and J by 2 bases, leaving 13 bases between them. The CDR3 is made up of 15 amino acids. Variable domain in full (rest from reference TRBV29-1 and TRBJ1-2): SAVISQKPSRDICQRGTSLTIQCQVDSQVTMMFWYRQQPGQSLTLIATANQGSEATYESGFVIDKFPISRPNLTFSTLTVSNMSPEDSSIYLCSVEDPRGRNYGYTFGSGTRLTVV.

The rearrangement uses TRBV5-1 and TRBJ1-2; TRBD1 aligns across 10 bases. The V gene end was trimmed by 4 bases and the J gene end by 9 bases; junction bases not matched to a gene: 6. The germline V gene has CDR1 SGHRS and CDR2 YFSETQ. This CDR3 region has 13 residues. CDR3 residues: CASSVGQGKSYTF. The CDR3 DNA follows: TGCGCCAGCAGCGTGGGACAGGGGAAGAGCTACACCTTC.

V and J are TRBV27 and TRBJ2-7, with TRBD2 matching 8 bases. J lost 7 bases, V lost 6 bases, and 8 bases had no gene match. From germline, CDR1 is MNHEY and CDR2 SMNVEV (reference sequence). This CDR3 is built from 13 residues. The DNA of the CDR3 is TGTGCCAGCAGCTTCGGGAGGGGAATGGAGCAGTACGTC. Protein: CASSFGRGMEQYV.

This chain uses TRBV3-1 (or the pseudogene TRBV3-2) with TRBJ1-2, with D unclear. The germline gives CDR1 LGHDT, CDR2 YNNKEL (reference sequence). The V gene lost 4 bases and the J gene lost 2 bases, with 8 bases spanning the gap. This CDR3 is built from 13 residues. The CDR3 here is CASSRRGNYGYTF. In nucleotides, the CDR3 is TGTGCCAGCAGCCGAAGAGGGAACTATGGCTACACCTTC.

This clone was recorded only once. CDR3 sequence reads: CASSTRDRASYEQYF. Written as DNA, the CDR3 is TGTGCCAGTAGTACAAGGGACAGAGCAAGCTACGAGCAGTACTTC. This sequence joins TRBV19 and TRBJ2-7; 7 nucleotides match TRBD1. The ends lost 4 bases at V and 3 bases at J; junction bases unmatched: 9. The germline V gene encodes CDR1 LNHDA and CDR2 SQIVND (reference sequence). This CDR3 comprises 15 residues.

The chain links TRBV6-5 to TRBJ1-2; 7 nucleotides agree with TRBD1. Germline V gene data show CDR1 as MNHEY and CDR2 as SVGAGI. Trimming at V came to 10 bases and at J to 4 bases, leaving 3 bases not matched to a gene. CDR3 length: 11 residues. CDR3 in amino acids: CATQGGYGYTF. CDR3 bases: TGTGCCACCCAGGGGGGCTATGGCTACACCTTC.

The chain combines TRBV10-2 with TRBJ1-1, with TRBD1 matching over 10 bases. The germline V gene has CDR1 WSHSY and CDR2 SAAADI. Trimming took 4 bases from V and 0 from J; bases not matched to a gene: 2. The CDR3 has 15 amino acids. CDR3 in amino acids: CASSGDRGLNTEAFF. CDR3 bases: TGCGCCAGCAGTGGGGACAGGGGATTGAACACTGAAGCTTTCTTT.

This chain links TRBV11-3 with TRBJ1-1; TRBD1 aligns across 7 bases. Germline V gene data show CDR1 as SGHNT and CDR2 as YENEEA. There are 11 residues in the CDR3. The ends lost 5 bases at V and 8 bases at J; junction bases unmatched: 2. CDR3 DNA: TGTGCCAGCAGCCGACAGGGAGAAGCTTTCTTT. Protein product: CASSRQGEAFF.

CDR3 nucleotides: TGTGCCTGGACAAGGGGGCAGAACACTGAAGCTTTCTTT. It yields the protein CAWTRGQNTEAFF. The chain recombines TRBV30 with TRBJ1-1; 7 nucleotides align to TRBD1. CDR3 length: 13 residues. Germline CDR1 GTSNPN, CDR2 SVGIG (reference sequence). Trimming at V came to 4 bases and at J to 1 base, leaving 3 bases not matched to a gene.

The gene calls are TRBV18 and TRBJ1-1; TRBD1 aligns across 9 bases. Trimming at V came to 1 base and at J to 5 bases, leaving 2 bases not matched to a gene. Germline-derived CDR1 and CDR2 are KGHSH and LQKENI. The CDR3 covers 14 residues. The CDR3 DNA sequence: TGTGCCAGCTCACCACGACAGGGGGAAACTGAAGCTTTCTTT. Translated, it gives CASSPRQGETEAFF.

This clone came up once. J is TRBJ1-6 and V is TRBV25-1; TRBD1 matches 7 bases. Germline V CDR1 and CDR2: MGHDK, SYGVNS. The CDR3 extends over 13 amino acids. Trimming took 5 bases from V and 9 from J; bases not matched to a gene: 4. This CDR3 reads CASSQGGGSPLHF. In DNA form, the CDR3 reads TGTGCCAGCAGTCAGGGGGGAGGTTCACCCCTCCACTTT.

The chain has TRBV11-2 and TRBJ1-6, with TRBD1 matching over 9 bases. Germline CDR1 reads SGHAT; CDR2 reads FQNNGV. The CDR3 runs 16 residues. V shed 2 bases and J 7 bases; nucleotides not matched to a gene: 6. The CDR3 DNA reads TGTGCCAGCAGCTTAAATGGGGACAGGGCAAATTCACCCCTCCACTTT. Encoded protein: CASSLNGDRANSPLHF.

The gene calls are TRBV19 and TRBJ2-3, with D possibly TRBD2 on 6 matching bases. Trimming removed 5 bases at V and 5 bases at J, with 17 bases between. The CDR3 sequence is 15 residues long. Germline-derived CDR1 and CDR2 are LNHDA and SQIVND (reference sequence). The CDR3 coding sequence is TGTGCCAGTAGTTCAATAACTAGCCTAGGAGATACGCAGTATTTT. Residues: CASSSITSLGDTQYF.

The rearrangement links TRBV5-1 to TRBJ1-2; possible D gene TRBD1, 6 bases. V was cut by 3 bases and J by 4 bases, with 13 bases left in between. CDR1 is SGHRS and CDR2 is YFSETQ in the germline V gene. The CDR3 has 14 amino acids. CDR3 nucleotides: TGCGCCAGCAGCTATAATGACAGGAGCTATGGCTACACCTTC. Protein sequence: CASSYNDRSYGYTF.

This chain joins TRBV2 and TRBJ2-5; 9 bases match TRBD1. The CDR3 is made up of 13 amino acids. V was clipped by 5 bases and J by 4 bases; unmatched bases: 2. Looked up from germline, CDR1 is SNHLY and CDR2 is FYNNEI. The CDR3 DNA follows: TGTGCCAGCAGTCCGACAGGGGGAGAGACCCAGTACTTC. Its protein is CASSPTGGETQYF.

This chain connects TRBV24-1 to TRBJ2-1; D may be TRBD2 (6 bases). The CDR3 consists of 15 residues. Trimming shortened V by 5 bases and J by 9 bases, and 19 bases separated the two germline ends. Looked up from germline, CDR1 is KGHDR and CDR2 is SFDVKD. The CDR3 region has the DNA TGTGCCACCAGTGCCACCCGGCCGCAGGGAGGTGAGCAGTTCTTC. The encoded protein is CATSATRPQGGEQFF.

CDR3 protein: CASSYSRDRAYEQYF. CDR3 bases: TGTGCCAGCAGTTACTCCCGGGACAGGGCCTACGAGCAGTACTTC. V gene TRBV6-2 or TRBV6-3 combines with J gene TRBJ2-7; 9 nucleotides line up with TRBD1. The V gene end was trimmed by 0 bases and the J gene end by 2 bases; junction bases not matched to a gene: 2. The germline V gene has CDR1 MNHEY and CDR2 SVGEGT. The CDR3 is 15 residues long.

V and J are TRBV10-3 and TRBJ1-2, with D unresolved. Trimming cost V 0 bases and J 4 bases, with 3 bases left between them. Germline V CDR1 and CDR2: ENHRY, SYGVKD. CDR3 size: 12 residues. The CDR3 reads CAISESAYGYTF. The CDR3 DNA reads TGTGCCATCAGTGAGTCAGCCTATGGCTACACCTTC.

The chain is built from TRBV12-3 or TRBV12-4 and TRBJ1-3; D gene uncertain. The CDR3 covers 12 residues. V gave up 5 bases and J gave up 7 bases, with 9 bases separating them. CDR3 residues: CASSNSRNTIYF. Written as DNA, the CDR3 is TGTGCCAGCAGTAACAGTAGGAACACCATATATTTT.